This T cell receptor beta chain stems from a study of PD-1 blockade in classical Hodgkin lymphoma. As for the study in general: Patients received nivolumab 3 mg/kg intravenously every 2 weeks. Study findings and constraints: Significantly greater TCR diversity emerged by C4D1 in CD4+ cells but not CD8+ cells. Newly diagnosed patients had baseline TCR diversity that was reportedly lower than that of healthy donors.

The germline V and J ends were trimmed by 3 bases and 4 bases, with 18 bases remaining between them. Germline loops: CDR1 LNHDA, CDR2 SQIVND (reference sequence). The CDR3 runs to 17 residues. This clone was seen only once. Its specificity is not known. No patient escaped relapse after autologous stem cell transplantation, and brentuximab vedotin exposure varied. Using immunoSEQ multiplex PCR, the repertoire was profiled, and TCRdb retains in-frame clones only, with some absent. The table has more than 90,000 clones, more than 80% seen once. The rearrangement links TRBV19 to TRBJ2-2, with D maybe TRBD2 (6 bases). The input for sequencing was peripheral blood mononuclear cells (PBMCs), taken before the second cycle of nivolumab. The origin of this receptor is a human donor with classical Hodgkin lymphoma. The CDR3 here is CASSIFASAVSTGELFF. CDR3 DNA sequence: TGTGCCAGTAGTATTTTCGCTAGCGCGGTTTCCACCGGGGAGCTGTTTTTT.